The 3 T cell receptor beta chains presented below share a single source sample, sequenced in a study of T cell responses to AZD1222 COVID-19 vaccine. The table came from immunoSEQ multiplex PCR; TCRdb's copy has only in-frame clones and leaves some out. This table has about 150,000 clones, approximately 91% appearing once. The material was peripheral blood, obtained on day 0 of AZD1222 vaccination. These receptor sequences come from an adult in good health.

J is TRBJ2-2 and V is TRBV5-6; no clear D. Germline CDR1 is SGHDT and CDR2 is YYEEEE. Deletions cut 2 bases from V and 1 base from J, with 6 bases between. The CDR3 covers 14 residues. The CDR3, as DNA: TGTGCCAGCAGCTTTGTAGGGAACACCGGGGAGCTGTTTTTT. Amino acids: CASSFVGNTGELFF.

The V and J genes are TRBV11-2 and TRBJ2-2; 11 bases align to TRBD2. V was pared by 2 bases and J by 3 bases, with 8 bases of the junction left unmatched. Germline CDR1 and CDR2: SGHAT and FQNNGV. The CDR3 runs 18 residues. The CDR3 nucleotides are TGTGCCAGCAGCTTAACTAGCGGGAGTTTTGACGACACCGGGGAGCTGTTTTTT. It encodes CASSLTSGSFDDTGELFF.

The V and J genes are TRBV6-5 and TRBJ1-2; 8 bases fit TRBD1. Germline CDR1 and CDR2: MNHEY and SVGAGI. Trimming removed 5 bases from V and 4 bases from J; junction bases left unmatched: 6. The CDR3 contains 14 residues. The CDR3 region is CASSTRQGSYGYTF. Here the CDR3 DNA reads TGTGCCAGCAGTACCCGACAGGGGTCCTATGGCTACACCTTC.